The clone carrying this T cell receptor (beta chain) was recorded a few times. The data are from a study of blood T cells in healthy people across ages. Study-wide context: Through template switching, about one barcoded beta molecule was captured per two T cells, as measured in model experiments.

V lost 5 bases and J lost 3; bases outside the gene matches: 10. CDR3 length: 16 amino acids. Germline assignment: CDR1 SGHTA and CDR2 FQGNSA. A second PCR, run for roughly 7 to 12 cycles, used a sample-barcoded 5' primer plus a J-beta primer mix. In TCRdb, the 5' RACE reads were re-called with MiXCR into one record per CDR3 protein. The data hold under 2 million distinct CDR3 sequences, with 30% to 40% observed a single time. The TCR was taken from a woman in her twenties or thirties in good health. This sequence joins TRBV7-2 and TRBJ2-7; 10 nucleotides align to TRBD2. The sample consisted of blood. CDR3 loop: CASSPRGLAVGYEQYF. CDR3 nucleotides: TGTGCCAGCAGCCCTCGCGGACTAGCGGTGGGCTACGAGCAGTACTTC.